These 21 T cell receptor beta chains originate from one sample sequenced in a study of PD-1 blockade in mismatch repair-deficient tumors. Sequencing used immunoSEQ multiplex PCR; TCRdb keeps in-frame clones, though not all of them. The sample carries about 79,000 clones, 80% to 90% recorded once. Sequenced material: peripheral blood, taken 44 weeks after starting pembrolizumab. Receptor source: an adult with mismatch repair-deficient cancer.

The J gene is TRBJ2-7, the V gene TRBV23-1; D not certain. TRBV23-1 is given ORF status, its function remaining uncertain. Trimming removed 3 bases from V and 1 base from J, with 4 bases in between. CDR3 length: 12 residues. CDR3 sequence: CASSQGSYEQYF. The DNA for the CDR3 is TGCGCCAGCAGTCAGGGTTCCTACGAGCAGTACTTC.

In its sample, this clone was seen once. The rearrangement links TRBV7-2 to TRBJ1-1; D not certain. With 3 bases removed from V and 6 bases from J, the gap between germline ends came to 5 bases. The CDR3 totals 11 residues. Looked up from germline, CDR1 is SGHTA and CDR2 is FQGNSA. CDR3 nucleotides: TGTGCCAGCAGCTTGTTTCCTGAAGCTTTCTTT. Protein product: CASSLFPEAFF. Combining the CDR3 with reference TRBV7-2 and TRBJ1-1 gives the whole variable domain GAGVSQSPSNKVTEKGKDVELRCDPISGHTALYWYRQSLGQGLEFLIYFQGNSAPDKSGLPSDRFSAERTGGSVSTLTIQRTQQEDSAVYLCASSLFPEAFFGQGTRLTVV.

The rearrangement uses TRBV18 and TRBJ2-3; 10 bases fit TRBD1. Trimming took 3 bases from V and 1 from J; bases not matched to a gene: 7. The CDR3 is 17 residues long. Per germline, CDR1 KGHSH and CDR2 LQKENI. The CDR3 region is CASSPNQGQGGTDTQYF. The CDR3 region has the DNA TGTGCCAGCTCACCTAACCAAGGACAGGGGGGCACAGATACGCAGTATTTT.

The genes are TRBV10-1 and TRBJ2-1, with D possibly being TRBD2 (5 bases). The CDR3 consists of 13 residues. The germline V and J ends were trimmed by 3 bases and 7 bases, with 10 bases remaining between them. The germline V gene encodes CDR1 WNHNN and CDR2 SYGVQD (reference sequence). In DNA, the CDR3 is TGCGCCAGCAGTGATAGTTCGGGGAATGAGCAGTTCTTC. The encoded protein is CASSDSSGNEQFF.

Only a few counts were recorded for this clone. The gene calls are TRBV27 and TRBJ2-4; TRBD1 is a possible D gene (5 bases). V lost 2 bases, J lost 0 bases, and 8 bases lay in between. This CDR3 spans 15 amino acids. CDR1 and CDR2 from the germline V gene are MNHEY and SMNVEV (reference sequence). The CDR3 sequence is CASSLRGIAKNIQYF. CDR3 sequence (DNA): TGTGCCAGCAGTTTAAGGGGAATAGCCAAAAACATTCAGTACTTC.

This clone was seen just once. The chain's CDR3 is CASLTGLAGYTF. CDR3 nucleotides: TGTGCCAGTTTGACAGGGCTGGCTGGCTACACCTTC. The chain carries TRBV6-1 and TRBJ1-2, with TRBD1 matching over 7 bases. V shed 9 bases and J 7 bases; nucleotides not matched to a gene: 8. CDR1 is MNHNS and CDR2 is SASEGT in the germline V gene. The CDR3 runs to 12 residues.

V gene TRBV11-2 combines with J gene TRBJ2-1; 9 positions match TRBD2. Per the germline V gene, CDR1 is SGHAT and CDR2 is FQNNGV. After removal of 3 bases from V and 7 bases from J, the junction contained 4 bases not matched to a gene. The CDR3 totals 14 residues. DNA of the CDR3: TGTGCCAGCAGCTTGGCTAGCGGGATAAATGAGCAGTTCTTC. Amino acids: CASSLASGINEQFF.

This chain joins TRBV30 and TRBJ1-3, with D possibly matching TRBD1 (6 bases). Germline CDR1 GTSNPN, CDR2 SVGIG (reference sequence). The CDR3 extends over 16 amino acids. Trimming removed 2 bases from V and 3 bases from J, with 17 bases in between. The DNA of the CDR3 is TGTGCCTGGAGTTATCCGGAACAGGGTTTTGGAAACACCATATATTTT. It is translated as CAWSYPEQGFGNTIYF.

V is TRBV18 and J is TRBJ2-3; D is ambiguous. Germline V CDR1 and CDR2: KGHSH, LQKENI. V was trimmed by 1 base and J by 5 bases, leaving 7 bases between them. The CDR3 length is 13 residues. CDR3 in amino acids: CASSPRREDTQYF. The CDR3 DNA follows: TGTGCCAGCTCACCACGGCGAGAAGATACGCAGTATTTT.

Regarding this clone: The same CDR3 also results from other DNA sequences found in this sample. This sequence joins TRBV20-1 and TRBJ2-1; D remains unclear. The CDR3 has 11 amino acids. Germline V gene sequence: CDR1 DFQATT, CDR2 SNEGSKA (reference sequence). The CDR3 DNA follows: TGCAGCCAAGATCTCTACAATGAGCAGTTCTTC. Amino acids: CSQDLYNEQFF.

The chain links TRBV6-5 to TRBJ2-4; 9 positions agree with TRBD1. Losses at the gene ends were 6 bases for V and 6 bases for J; bases not matched to a gene: 9. CDR1 and CDR2 (germline): MNHEY, SVGAGI. The CDR3 runs to 15 residues. The CDR3 here is CASSPGQGERNIQYF. The CDR3 nucleotides read TGTGCCAGCAGCCCGGGACAGGGAGAAAGAAACATTCAGTACTTC.

For the CDR3, the DNA is TGCGCCAGCAGCCAGGTGGGCGGGAGGGCCAATGAGCAGTTCTTC. Amino acids: CASSQVGGRANEQFF. The rearrangement links TRBV5-1 to TRBJ2-1; 9 positions match TRBD2. V trimming: 4 bases; J trimming: 6 bases; junction bases outside the gene matches: 8. Germline V gene sequence: CDR1 SGHRS, CDR2 YFSETQ. The CDR3 is 15 amino acids.

V is TRBV7-9 and J is TRBJ1-1; D perhaps matches TRBD1 (6 bases). The CDR3 sequence is 15 residues long. V lost 5 bases, J lost 2 bases, and 15 bases lay in between. Germline V lookup: CDR1 SEHNR, CDR2 FQNEAQ (reference sequence). The CDR3 DNA reads as TGTGCCAGCAGCGAATTAATGGGGGCTAACACTGAAGCTTTCTTT. Its protein is CASSELMGANTEAFF.

This chain links TRBV29-1 with TRBJ2-1, with 9 positions matching TRBD1. Looked up from germline, CDR1 is SQVTM and CDR2 is ANQGSEA. The ends lost 6 bases at V and 4 bases at J; junction bases unmatched: 7. CDR3 length: 14 residues. The CDR3 DNA reads as TGCAGCGTCCCCGGGGGACAGGGATACAATGAGCAGTTCTTC. Translated, it gives CSVPGGQGYNEQFF.

J is TRBJ2-1 and V is TRBV27; D unclear. The germline CDR1 and CDR2 sequences are MNHEY and SMNVEV (reference sequence). The CDR3 totals 16 residues. V lost 6 bases and J lost 7, with 22 bases in between. The CDR3, as DNA: TGTGCCAGCAGACTCCATGTCGCCCCAGTGCGGAATGAGCAGTTCTTC. Encoded protein: CASRLHVAPVRNEQFF.

This rearrangement joins TRBV29-1 to TRBJ2-7; D ambiguous. This CDR3 has 13 amino acids. Looked up from germline, CDR1 is SQVTM and CDR2 is ANQGSEA. V lost 4 bases to trimming and J lost 3 bases, with 13 bases between them. The CDR3 sequence is CSVVGPEDYEQYF. In nucleotides, the CDR3 is TGCAGCGTTGTAGGACCAGAGGACTACGAGCAGTACTTC.

The sample holds a few counts of this clone. The chain employs TRBV19 and TRBJ1-2; D is possibly TRBD1 (5 bases). The germline V gene encodes CDR1 LNHDA and CDR2 SQIVND (reference sequence). V was shortened by 4 bases and J by 1 base, with 7 bases between the two germline ends. The CDR3 extends over 13 amino acids. CDR3 DNA sequence: TGTGCCAGTAGTACCAGGGTTAACTATGGCTACACCTTC. Translated, it gives CASSTRVNYGYTF.

In this sample, this clone turned up once. The chain has TRBV5-5 and TRBJ2-1; 7 bases are shared with TRBD2. CDR1 is SGHKS and CDR2 is YYEKEE in the germline V gene (reference sequence). V shed 3 bases, J shed 0 bases, and the junction held 3 bases outside the gene matches. The CDR3 runs 15 residues. CDR3 protein: CASSWSSGSYNEQFF. CDR3 nucleotides: TGTGCCAGCAGCTGGTCTAGCGGCTCCTACAATGAGCAGTTCTTC.

This sequence joins TRBV5-1 and TRBJ1-1; TRBD1 matches at 8 bases. Germline lookup yields CDR1 SGHRS and CDR2 YFSETQ. CDR3 length: 18 residues. Trimming at V came to 0 bases and at J to 0 bases, leaving 10 bases not matched to a gene. CDR3 loop: CASSLAGGGWSMNTEAFF. In nucleotides, the CDR3 is TGCGCCAGCAGCTTGGCAGGGGGCGGATGGAGCATGAACACTGAAGCTTTCTTT.

The rearrangement uses TRBV5-4 and TRBJ2-1; 7 bases are a match to TRBD1. Per the germline V gene, CDR1 is SGHNT and CDR2 is YYREEE (reference sequence). J was trimmed by 2 bases and V by 3 bases; bases with no gene match: 8. The length of the CDR3 is 16 residues. CDR3 in DNA: TGTGCCAGCAGCTCGAACTCCGGGACAGCCTACAATGAGCAGTTCTTC. Residues: CASSSNSGTAYNEQFF.

The CDR3 here is CASSLSSSGRASGTQYF. For the CDR3, the DNA is TGTGCCAGCAGCTTAAGTTCTAGCGGGAGGGCCTCCGGTACGCAGTATTTT. This chain uses TRBV7-2 with TRBJ2-3, with TRBD2 matching 12 bases. Unmatched junction bases numbered 11, after V lost 2 bases and J lost 8 bases. Germline loops: CDR1 SGHTA, CDR2 FQGNSA. The CDR3 sequence is 17 residues long.